This note documents a single T cell receptor (beta chain) sequence. This entry is derived from a study of blood T cells in healthy people across ages. For the second PCR, which ran for about 7 to 11 cycles, a sample-barcoded 5' primer and a J-beta primer mix were used. TCRdb itself ran the 5' RACE reads through MiXCR, one entry per CDR3 protein. This table has approximately 800,000 distinct CDR3 sequences, roughly 50% appearing once. V was clipped by 4 bases and J by 0 bases, with 12 bases between them. Germline CDR1 SEHNR, CDR2 FQNEAQ (reference sequence). The CDR3 is 15 residues long. The chain is built from TRBV7-9 and TRBJ1-2; D perhaps matches TRBD1 (5 bases). The TCR was taken from a man older than 75 in good health. The sample taken for sequencing was blood. The CDR3 here is CASSYSRTPNYGYTF. DNA of the CDR3: TGTGCCAGCAGCTATAGTAGGACACCTAACTATGGCTACACCTTC.